This record looks at one TCR beta chain sequence and its context. Its antigen remains unknown. The source of the sample is a study of T-cell memory formation after mild COVID-19. Overall study results and limits: The study detected some responding clones in pre-infection memory, suggesting cross-reactive memory joined.

TCRdb independently ran MiXCR on the 5' RACE reads; one entry per CDR3 protein. This table has about 290,000 distinct CDR3 sequences, more than 15% appearing once. Sequencing was done on a sample of PBMCs or a T cell subset sorted from them (not recorded which). This sequence was found in a man aged 18 to 30 who had mild COVID-19 (a few samples of this study predate the infection). Cell type and time point are not known.

The CDR3 sequence: CASSYSRRGGQPQHF. CDR3 nucleotides: TGTGCCAGCAGTTACTCGAGAAGGGGTGGACAGCCCCAGCATTTT. This chain connects TRBV6-5 to TRBJ1-5; D is possibly TRBD1 (5 bases). Germline V CDR1 and CDR2: MNHEY, SVGAGI. There are 15 residues in the CDR3. Trimming took off 0 bases at V and 7 bases at J, with 13 bases between the two ends.